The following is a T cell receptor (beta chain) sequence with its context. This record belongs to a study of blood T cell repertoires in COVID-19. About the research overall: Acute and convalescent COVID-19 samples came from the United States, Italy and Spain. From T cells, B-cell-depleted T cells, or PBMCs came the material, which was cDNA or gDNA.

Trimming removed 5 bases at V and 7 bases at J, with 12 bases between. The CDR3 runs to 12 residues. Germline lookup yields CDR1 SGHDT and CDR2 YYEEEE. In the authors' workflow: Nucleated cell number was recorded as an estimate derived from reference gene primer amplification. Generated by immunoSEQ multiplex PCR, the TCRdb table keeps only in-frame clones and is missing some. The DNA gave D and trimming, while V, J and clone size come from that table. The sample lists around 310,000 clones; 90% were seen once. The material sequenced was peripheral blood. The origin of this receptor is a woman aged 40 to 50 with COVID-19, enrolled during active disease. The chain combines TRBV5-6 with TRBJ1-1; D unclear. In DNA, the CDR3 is TGTGCCAGCAGTCTCGTGTTCGGTGAAGCTTTCTTT. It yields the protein CASSLVFGEAFF.